The 17 T cell receptor beta chains given below trace back to one sample, sequenced in a study of T cell responses to AZD1222 COVID-19 vaccine. Using immunoSEQ multiplex PCR, the repertoire was profiled, and TCRdb retains in-frame clones only, with some absent. The table includes 150,000 to 160,000 clones, roughly 90% detected once. This specimen was peripheral blood, taken on day 0 of AZD1222 vaccination. All receptors come from an adult in good health.

Only a few counts were recorded for this clone. This chain connects TRBV14 to TRBJ2-7, with 7 bases that match TRBD2. With 5 bases clipped from V and 3 bases from J, the junction kept 4 bases outside the gene matches. Germline V lookup: CDR1 SGHDN, CDR2 FVKESK. The CDR3 has 13 amino acids. The CDR3 protein is CASSRDYHYEQYF. CDR3 nucleotides: TGTGCCAGCAGCAGGGACTACCACTACGAGCAGTACTTC.

In its sample, this clone was seen a few times. The chain combines TRBV7-2 with TRBJ2-1; D not resolved. This CDR3 is 13 amino acids long. Germline values: CDR1 SGHTA, CDR2 FQGNSA. V was shortened by 2 bases and J by 13 bases, with 15 bases between the two germline ends. The CDR3: CASSLSPRREQFF. The CDR3 nucleotides read TGTGCCAGCAGCTTATCACCCAGAAGGGAACAGTTCTTC.

V gene TRBV11-2 combines with J gene TRBJ2-7; D is possibly TRBD2 (5 bases). CDR1 and CDR2 from the germline V gene are SGHAT and FQNNGV. Trimming pared 7 bases from V and 4 bases from J, leaving 20 bases between. The CDR3 totals 15 residues. The CDR3 DNA follows: TGTGCCAGCACTCTGACCCGTGACGGAGGATACGAGCAGTACTTC. It is translated as CASTLTRDGGYEQYF.

This chain uses TRBV29-1 with TRBJ1-2; D ambiguous. This CDR3 is built from 12 residues. CDR1 and CDR2 from the germline V gene are SQVTM and ANQGSEA. Trimming shortened V by 3 bases and J by 5 bases, and 10 bases separated the two germline ends. The CDR3 coding sequence is TGCAGCGTTGAGGCGGAGGGATATGGCTACACCTTC. It specifies CSVEAEGYGYTF.

In this sample, this clone turned up once. V and J are TRBV27 and TRBJ2-7, with D maybe TRBD2 (5 bases). V was trimmed by 10 bases and J by 6 bases, leaving 19 bases between them. The CDR3 sequence is 13 residues long. Germline V gene sequence: CDR1 MNHEY, CDR2 SMNVEV (reference sequence). The CDR3: CATSTTPRGEQYF. CDR3 in DNA: TGTGCCACCTCCACCACGCCCCGGGGCGAGCAGTACTTC.

This clone showed up just once. An end of the junction does not agree with germline; a read error may underlie this. The chain carries TRBV5-8 and TRBJ1-5, with 8 bases identical to TRBD1. CDR1 and CDR2 (germline): SGHTS, YDEGEE. The CDR3 contains 15 residues. The CDR3 sequence: CASSSGTGPNLPQHF. CDR3 DNA sequence: TGTGCCAGCAGCTCGGGGACAGGTCCTAATCTGCCCCAGCATTTT.

The table lists this clone with a few counts. The chain carries TRBV20-1 and TRBJ2-7; D remains unclear. From germline, CDR1 is DFQATT and CDR2 SNEGSKA (reference sequence). With 5 bases removed from V and 4 bases from J, the gap between germline ends came to 9 bases. The CDR3 has 11 residues. The CDR3, as DNA: TGCAGTGCTCCTAAAGGGTACGAGCAGTACTTC. This translates into CSAPKGYEQYF.

The chain couples TRBV19 to TRBJ1-5; D not certain. Germline V gene data show CDR1 as LNHDA and CDR2 as SQIVND (reference sequence). The CDR3 contains 15 residues. The germline V and J ends were trimmed by 1 base and 7 bases, with 14 bases remaining between them. The CDR3 sequence is CASSIGRKAEQPQHF. The CDR3 DNA follows: TGTGCCAGTAGTATAGGGAGGAAGGCTGAACAGCCCCAGCATTTT.

V and J are TRBV6-5 and TRBJ1-4; D is possibly TRBD1 (5 bases). The germline V gene encodes CDR1 MNHEY and CDR2 SVGAGI. V shed 8 bases and J shed 5 bases, with 12 bases lying between them. The CDR3 is made up of 13 amino acids. DNA of the CDR3: TGTGCCAGCGGCGCAGGGATGAATGAAAAACTGTTTTTT. Protein sequence: CASGAGMNEKLFF.

The V gene is TRBV18, the J gene TRBJ1-1, with D possibly matching TRBD1 (6 bases). V was clipped by 6 bases and J by 7 bases, with 12 bases between them. Germline V gene lookup returns CDR1 KGHSH and CDR2 LQKENI. This CDR3 contains 12 residues. This CDR3 is CASSVTGVEAFF. As DNA, the CDR3 is TGTGCCAGCTCGGTGACAGGCGTTGAAGCTTTCTTT.

The rearrangement joins TRBV5-8 to TRBJ2-7; TRBD1 aligns across 7 bases. V lost 4 bases, J lost 3 bases, and 7 bases stayed unmatched. CDR1 is SGHTS, CDR2 YDEGEE, per germline. The CDR3 runs to 14 residues. In DNA, the CDR3 is TGTGCCAGCAGCCGACAGGGAATTGGCTACGAGCAGTACTTC. This gives the protein CASSRQGIGYEQYF.

The V call is TRBV7-9, the J call TRBJ1-4; TRBD1 agrees at 9 bases. The CDR3 is made up of 15 amino acids. Germline V gene lookup returns CDR1 SEHNR and CDR2 FQNEAQ (reference sequence). J lost 6 bases, V lost 3 bases, and 5 bases had no gene match. The CDR3 DNA sequence: TGTGCCAGCAGCTTGGGGACAGGGCGGGATGAAAAACTGTTTTTT. Translated: CASSLGTGRDEKLFF.

This rearrangement joins TRBV5-4 to TRBJ1-1; 8 positions match TRBD1. The ends lost 10 bases at V and 6 bases at J; junction bases unmatched: 8. Germline lookup yields CDR1 SGHNT and CDR2 YYREEE (reference sequence). CDR3 length equals 12 residues. The CDR3 is CAGGQGGAEAFF. The CDR3 DNA follows: TGTGCCGGTGGACAGGGAGGAGCTGAAGCTTTCTTT. Filled out from reference TRBV5-4 and TRBJ1-1, the complete variable domain reads ETGVTQSPTHLIKTRGQQVTLRCSSQSGHNTVSWYQQALGQGPQFIFQYYREEENGRGNFPPRFSGLQFPNYSSELNVNALELDDSALYLCAGGQGGAEAFFGQGTRLTVV.

The V call is TRBV5-1, the J call TRBJ1-1; D not resolved. Between the trimmed V and J ends, which lost 2 bases and 0 bases, there was a span of 8 bases. The CDR3 consists of 14 residues. From germline, CDR1 is SGHRS and CDR2 YFSETQ. Here the CDR3 reads CASSFGPMNTEAFF. The CDR3 DNA sequence: TGCGCCAGCAGCTTTGGACCGATGAACACTGAAGCTTTCTTT. Full variable domain (outside the CDR3, taken from reference TRBV5-1 and TRBJ1-1): KAGVTQTPRYLIKTRGQQVTLSCSPISGHRSVSWYQQTPGQGLQFLFEYFSETQRNKGNFPGRFSGRQFSNSRSEMNVSTLELGDSALYLCASSFGPMNTEAFFGQGTRLTVV.

V gene TRBV5-1 combines with J gene TRBJ1-2; a possible D gene is TRBD1 (6 bases). The CDR3 is 15 residues long. Germline V gene sequence: CDR1 SGHRS, CDR2 YFSETQ. Trimming cost V 0 bases and J 10 bases, with 19 bases left between them. CDR3 sequence reads: CASSLARTEGSPYTF. DNA of the CDR3: TGCGCCAGCAGCTTGGCCAGGACAGAAGGGTCCCCCTACACCTTC.

CDR3 sequence: CASSLGGGRDSTEAFF. DNA of the CDR3: TGTGCCAGCAGCTTAGGAGGGGGCCGCGATAGCACTGAAGCTTTCTTT. The gene calls are TRBV7-6 and TRBJ1-1; 7 positions agree with TRBD1. The CDR3 is 16 residues long. V shed 1 base, J shed 4 bases, and the junction held 9 bases outside the gene matches. Germline V gives CDR1 SGHVS, CDR2 FNYEAQ.

This chain joins TRBV11-3 and TRBJ1-1; TRBD1 might be the D (5 bases). This CDR3 region has 15 residues. CDR1 SGHNT and CDR2 YENEEA come from the germline V gene. V lost 5 bases, J lost 1 base, and 14 bases lay in between. The DNA for the CDR3 is TGTGCCAGCAGCCCACCCGGGACTGCGAACACTGAAGCTTTCTTT. It encodes CASSPPGTANTEAFF.